This is a list of T cell receptor beta chains from one sample in a study of OX40 agonist ivuxolimab in advanced cancers. Assay used: immunoSEQ multiplex PCR; TCRdb lists only in-frame clones, some missing. Among roughly 26,000 clones listed, 85% to 90% were seen once. The source was CD4+ or CD8+ T cells sorted from blood, collected in a trial of the OX40 agonist ivuxolimab. The receptors here all came from an adult with an advanced solid tumor such as melanoma, head and neck, liver or kidney cancer. Each CDR3 is given with its conserved first and last residue. D genes are given only for firm matches. Size is omitted from some rows. Given values are once, few, many or a class for expanded clones.

cdr3_length d_call j_call clone_size v_call cdr3_aa
15 - TRBJ2-7 - TRBV2 CASSEANTPTYEQYF
15 TRBD1 TRBJ2-3 - TRBV5-6 CASRAGGAGTDTQYF
14 - TRBJ1-5 medium-sized TRBV25-1 CASSESGYGQPQHF
17 TRBD1 TRBJ2-2 - TRBV30 CAWIPSGTGKVAGELFF
15 TRBD1 TRBJ2-7 - TRBV6-5 CASSYLGQGAGEQYF
16 TRBD2 TRBJ2-3 few TRBV2 CASKPSGGSSTDTQYF
14 - TRBJ2-3 - TRBV9 CASSVPPDTDTQYF
16 - TRBJ1-1 - TRBV4-2 CASSQEHSQGDTEAFF
15 - TRBJ1-1 - TRBV2 CASSASGERNTEAFF
14 - TRBJ2-7 - TRBV28 CASSRRGWVYEQYF
12 TRBD1 TRBJ2-5 - TRBV2 CASSVDRETQYF
15 - TRBJ2-2 - TRBV9 CASSVVGTNTGELFF
15 TRBD1 TRBJ2-7 - TRBV27 CASSLSGDRAYEQYF
13 TRBD2 TRBJ2-1 - TRBV10-3 CAITGTTLEEQFF
13 - TRBJ2-7 - TRBV19 CASSTDGRGEQYF
11 - TRBJ1-5 - TRBV20-1 CSASVNQPQHF
15 - TRBJ1-2 - TRBV4-1 CASSQRDGEDYGYTF
15 TRBD2 TRBJ2-7 medium-sized TRBV28 CASSSRTSGSGEQYF
13 TRBD1 TRBJ2-7 - TRBV9 CASSSRQGYEQYF
12 - TRBJ1-2 - TRBV7-9 CASSLKGVRYTF
12 - TRBJ2-7 few TRBV5-4 CASSSWGYEQYF
12 TRBD1 TRBJ1-2 - TRBV7-2 CASSPDRAGYTF
13 - TRBJ1-1 - TRBV7-6 CASSLSGLTEAFF
15 - TRBJ2-7 - TRBV5-4 CASSLGTGLSYEQYF
14 TRBD1 TRBJ1-2 large TRBV5-6 CASVPGQGLDGYTF
14 TRBD2 TRBJ2-1 - TRBV25-1 CASGWTSGYNEQFF
13 - TRBJ2-3 - TRBV29-1 CSVEDQAEDTQYF
15 - TRBJ2-1 few TRBV11-3 CASSPTRLVGNEQFF
14 - TRBJ1-5 once TRBV27 CASSLAGANQPQHF
14 - TRBJ2-5 - TRBV18 CASSPEGKEETQYF
13 - TRBJ2-1 - TRBV7-9 CASSLVASNEQFF
15 - TRBJ2-3 few TRBV5-1 CASSLNGGPTDTQYF
14 - TRBJ1-4 - TRBV9 CASSVGQGREKLFF
15 - TRBJ2-5 - TRBV10-1 CASSPQGKGIETQYF
16 - TRBJ2-7 - TRBV6-5 CASSYATAVAYYEQYF
12 - TRBJ1-1 - TRBV6-5 CASSSRQKQAFF
16 - TRBJ1-1 few TRBV2 CASSVPRGVMNTEAFF
16 TRBD1 TRBJ1-2 - TRBV5-1 CASSLGQGLSNYGYTF
14 - TRBJ2-1 - TRBV14 CASSYFTGYREQFF
13 - TRBJ2-5 - TRBV10-3 CAISEFRGETQYF
12 TRBD1 TRBJ1-1 - TRBV2 CASETGRTEAFF
15 TRBD1 TRBJ2-3 - TRBV6-6 CASSSGTGGRDTQYF
14 - TRBJ2-6 - TRBV18 CASSGESGANVLTF
14 - TRBJ2-1 many TRBV7-9 CASSSAESYNEQFF
14 - TRBJ1-4 - TRBV6-6 CASSPLSTNEKLFF
14 - TRBJ2-1 - TRBV19 CASSGVPQRDEQFF
13 - TRBJ2-7 few TRBV7-9 CASSTHRDYEQYF
16 - TRBJ2-7 - TRBV4-3 CASSQDAGTPSYEQYF
13 - TRBJ2-7 - TRBV6-6 CATDNGGYYEQYF
15 - TRBJ2-7 - TRBV19 CASSTPWAPIYEQYF
14 TRBD2 TRBJ2-3 - TRBV2 CASSVGLASDTQYF
13 - TRBJ2-5 once TRBV7-7 CASSLGSQETQYF
13 - TRBJ2-3 - TRBV7-9 CASSWTEADTQYF
10 - TRBJ2-1 - TRBV2 CASGRNEQFF
18 - TRBJ1-2 - TRBV4-2 CASSQDVGRANLVYGYTF
13 - TRBJ1-1 - TRBV7-2 CASSPRDKPEAFF
15 TRBD1 TRBJ1-4 - TRBV7-8 CASSLRDRETEKLFF
15 - TRBJ2-7 - TRBV19 CASSITAGTADEQYF
14 TRBD1 TRBJ1-4 - TRBV10-2 CASSGDRGQEKLFF
14 TRBD1 TRBJ2-7 - TRBV5-4 CASSPGQGSYEQYF